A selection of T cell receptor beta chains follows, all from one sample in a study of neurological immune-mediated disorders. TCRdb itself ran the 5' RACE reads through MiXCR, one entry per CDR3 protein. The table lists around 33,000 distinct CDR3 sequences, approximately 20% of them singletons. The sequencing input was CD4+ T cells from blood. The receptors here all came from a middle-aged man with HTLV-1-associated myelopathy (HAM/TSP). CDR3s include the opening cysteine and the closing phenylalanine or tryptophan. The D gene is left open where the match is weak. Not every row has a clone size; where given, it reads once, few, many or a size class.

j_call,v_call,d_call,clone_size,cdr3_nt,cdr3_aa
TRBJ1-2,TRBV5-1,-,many,TGCGCCAGCGGCCGGGATAGAGACGTTGGCTATGGCTACACCTTC,CASGRDRDVGYGYTF
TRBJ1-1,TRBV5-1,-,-,TGCGCCAGCAGCTCCTACACTGAAGCTTTCTTT,CASSSYTEAFF
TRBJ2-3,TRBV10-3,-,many,TGTGCCATCGGACGGCAGACCACAGATACGCAGTATTTT,CAIGRQTTDTQYF
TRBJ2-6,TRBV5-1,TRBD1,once,TGCGCCAGCAGCTTTGAGGGACAGGGGGCTGCTGGGGCCAACGTCCTGACTTTC,CASSFEGQGAAGANVLTF
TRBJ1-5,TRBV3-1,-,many,TGTGCCAGCAGCCAAGACCTCAATCAGCCCCAGCATTTT,CASSQDLNQPQHF
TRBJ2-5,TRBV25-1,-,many,TGTGCCAGCAGTGAAGCCGTCAAGGGAAGCCAAGAGACCCAGTACTTC,CASSEAVKGSQETQYF
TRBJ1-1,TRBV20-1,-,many,TGCAGTGCTAGAGTGGACGGGCCCCCGAACACTGAAGCTTTCTTT,CSARVDGPPNTEAFF
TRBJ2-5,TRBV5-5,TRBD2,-,TGTGCCAGCAGCTATGCCCGAGCGGGGGGGCTCGGGGAGACCCAGTACTTC,CASSYARAGGLGETQYF
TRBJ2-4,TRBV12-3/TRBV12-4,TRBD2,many,TGTGCCAGCAGTGATCGGACTAGCGGGAGAACCCAGTACTTC,CASSDRTSGRTQYF
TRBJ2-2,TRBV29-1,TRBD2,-,TGCAGCGTTCTTACTTTAGCGGGCGTCGGGGAGCTGTTTTTT,CSVLTLAGVGELFF
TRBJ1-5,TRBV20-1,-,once,TGCAGTGCTAGAGATTCGTCTCAGCCCCAGCATTTT,CSARDSSQPQHF
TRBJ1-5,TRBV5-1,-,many,TGCGCCAGCAGCTTGGGAAGCAATCAGCCCCAGCATTTT,CASSLGSNQPQHF
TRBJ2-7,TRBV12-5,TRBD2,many,TGTGCTAGTGGTTTGGGGACTAGCGGGTACGAGCAGTACTTC,CASGLGTSGYEQYF
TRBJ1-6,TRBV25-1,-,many,TGTGCCAGCAGAGATAGCGTTTATAATTCACCCCTCCACTTT,CASRDSVYNSPLHF
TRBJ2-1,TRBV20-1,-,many,TGCAGTGCTAGAAGCGGAGGGGGCTCCTACAATGAGCAGTTCTTC,CSARSGGGSYNEQFF
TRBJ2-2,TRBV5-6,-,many,TGTGCCAGCAGCTTGGGGGGCGTCACCGGGGAGCTGTTTTTT,CASSLGGVTGELFF
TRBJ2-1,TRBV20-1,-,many,TGCAGTGCTAGAGGAGGCAGAAATGAGCAGTTCTTC,CSARGGRNEQFF
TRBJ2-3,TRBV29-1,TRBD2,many,TGCAGCGTGGTGACTAGCGGGGGGAACACAGATACGCAGTATTTT,CSVVTSGGNTDTQYF
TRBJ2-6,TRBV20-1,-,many,TGCAGTGCTAGACGGCAGGGGCAGAGCTTGCGTGGGGCCAACGTCCTGACTTTC,CSARRQGQSLRGANVLTF
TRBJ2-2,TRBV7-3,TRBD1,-,TGTGCCAGCAGCTTAAATAAAGGGGGCACCGAGGAGCTGTTTTTT,CASSLNKGGTEELFF
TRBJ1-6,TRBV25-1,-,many,TGTGCCAGCAGTGAACCCTTCCTCGGGGGAGCTACCCTCCACTTT,CASSEPFLGGATLHF
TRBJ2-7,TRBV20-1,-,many,TGCAGTGCCCCAACCCTGACAGGCGTTCGGTCGCGAGAGCAGTACTTC,CSAPTLTGVRSREQYF